This record concerns one T cell receptor beta chain sequence. Sequenced by immunoSEQ multiplex PCR; TCRdb stores in-frame clones only, minus some. The sample has 270,000 or so clones, about four fifths seen once. The data stem from a study of blood T cell repertoires in COVID-19. V was pared by 3 bases and J by 3 bases, with 4 bases of the junction left unmatched. The CDR3 totals 15 residues. The V gene's germline CDR1 is SGHRS and CDR2 YFSETQ. Sequencing input: peripheral blood. The rearrangement joins TRBV5-1 to TRBJ2-3; the match to TRBD2 covers 10 bases. The clonotype originates from a woman in her sixties or seventies with active or convalescent COVID-19. CDR3 loop: CASSSLAGATDTQYF. The CDR3 region has the DNA TGCGCCAGCAGCTCCCTAGCGGGGGCTACAGATACGCAGTATTTT.